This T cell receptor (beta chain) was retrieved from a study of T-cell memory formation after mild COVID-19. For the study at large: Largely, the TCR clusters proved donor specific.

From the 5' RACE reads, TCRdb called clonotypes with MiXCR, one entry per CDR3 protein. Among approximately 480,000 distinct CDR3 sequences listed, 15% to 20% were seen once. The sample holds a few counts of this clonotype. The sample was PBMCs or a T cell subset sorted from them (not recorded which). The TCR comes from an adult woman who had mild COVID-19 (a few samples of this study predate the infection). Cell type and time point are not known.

CDR3 amino acids: CASSFQGMSAEQYF. Written as DNA, the CDR3 is TGTGCCAGCAGTTTTCAGGGGATGAGCGCCGAGCAGTACTTC. The rearrangement uses TRBV12-3 or TRBV12-4 and TRBJ2-7; tentatively, D is TRBD1 (6 bases). This CDR3 contains 14 residues. V shed 3 bases and J shed 6 bases, with 15 bases lying between them.